This T cell receptor beta chain was retrieved from a study of T cell responses to AZD1222 COVID-19 vaccine. Regarding the study as a whole: CD4 TCRs covered the whole spike, strongest at regions 160-218 and 743-854. Without day 14 samples, only post-peak T cell repertoires were studied.

With respect to this clone: Antigen unknown.

The protocol was immunoSEQ multiplex PCR, while the TCRdb copy is restricted to in-frame clones and leaves out a portion. This table has 100,000 to 150,000 clones, roughly 90% appearing once. The CDR3 spans 14 residues. Germline trimming cut 4 bases from V and 6 bases from J; bases unmatched to any gene: 7. CDR1 SGHRS and CDR2 YFSETQ come from the germline V gene. This TCR came from an adult in good health. This chain uses TRBV5-1 with TRBJ1-1; TRBD1 matches at 9 bases. Sequencing was performed on peripheral blood, taken on day 0 of AZD1222 vaccination. The CDR3 reads CASSRPGQGAEAFF. CDR3 DNA sequence: TGCGCCAGCAGCCGACCGGGACAGGGAGCTGAAGCTTTCTTT.